This entry lists 26 T cell receptor beta chains sequenced from one sample in a study of cytomegalovirus exposure and HLA in healthy donors. The PCR was carried out with 60 Vbeta primers and 13 Jbeta primers. Profiled with immunoSEQ multiplex PCR; TCRdb holds only in-frame clones, not every one. The table has 65,000 to 95,000 clones, 60% to 85% seen once. Sequencing input: PBMCs. The receptors were sampled from a male donor in good health and CMV-seropositive.

The V and J genes are TRBV5-1 and TRBJ2-5, with TRBD1 as a possible D gene (6 bases). The J call may be faulty, since TRBJ2-7 better matches the DNA end. CDR1 SGHRS and CDR2 YFSETQ come from the germline V gene. The CDR3 has 11 amino acids. Here the CDR3 DNA reads TGCGCCAGCAGAAACAGGGTCGAGCAGTACTTC. It codes for CASRNRVEQYF.

The chain employs TRBV19 and TRBJ1-3; a possible D gene is TRBD1 (6 bases). The CDR3 extends over 15 amino acids. V lost 7 bases, J lost 0 bases, and 13 bases lay in between. Germline V gene sequence: CDR1 LNHDA, CDR2 SQIVND (reference sequence). The CDR3 loop reads CASNQGSYSGNTIYF. CDR3 in DNA: TGTGCCAGTAATCAGGGGTCCTACTCTGGAAACACCATATATTTT.

V usage is TRBV7-9 and J usage is TRBJ2-3; 13 bases agree with TRBD2. With V trimmed by 6 bases and J by 1 base, 7 bases remained unmatched. This CDR3 region has 17 residues. CDR1 is SEHNR, CDR2 FQNEAQ, per germline (reference sequence). CDR3 amino acids: CASRMTSGRLGTDTQYF. In DNA, the CDR3 is TGTGCCAGCAGGATGACTAGCGGGAGGCTGGGCACAGATACGCAGTATTTT.

The CDR3 protein is CASSRLDEGTQYF. The CDR3 DNA sequence: TGTGCCAGCTCACGCCTAGATGAGGGGACCCAGTACTTC. The rearrangement links TRBV18 to TRBJ2-5; a weak D match, TRBD2 (5 bases). The V gene lost 4 bases and the J gene lost 7 bases, with 13 bases spanning the gap. The CDR3 is 13 residues long. The V gene's germline CDR1 is KGHSH and CDR2 LQKENI. Full variable domain (rest looked up from reference TRBV18 and TRBJ2-5): NAGVMQNPRHLVRRRGQEARLRCSPMKGHSHVYWYRQLPEEGLKFMVYLQKENIIDESGMPKERFSAEFPKEGPSILRIQQVVRGDSAAYFCASSRLDEGTQYFGPGTRLLVL.

The genes are TRBV5-5 and TRBJ1-3, with TRBD1 matching 9 bases. The CDR3 totals 20 residues. Per the germline V gene, CDR1 is SGHKS and CDR2 is YYEKEE (reference sequence). V was pared by 2 bases and J by 0 bases, with 15 bases of the junction left unmatched. CDR3 residues: CASSFPQGAYYSSSGNTIYF. CDR3 bases: TGTGCCAGCAGCTTCCCACAGGGGGCCTATTACTCAAGCTCTGGAAACACCATATATTTT. The variable domain in full, with the rest retrieved from reference TRBV5-5 and TRBJ1-3, is DAGVTQSPTHLIKTRGQQVTLRCSPISGHKSVSWYQQVLGQGPQFIFQYYEKEERGRGNFPDRFSARQFPNYSSELNVNALLLGDSALYLCASSFPQGAYYSSSGNTIYFGEGSWLTVV.

The J gene is TRBJ2-7, the V gene TRBV15; 7 nucleotides agree with TRBD2. With 0 bases clipped from V and 0 bases from J, the junction kept 5 bases outside the gene matches. From germline, CDR1 is LNHNV and CDR2 YYDKDF (reference sequence). The CDR3 runs to 16 residues. The DNA for the CDR3 is TGTGCCACCAGCAGAGATCGGCTAGCGGACTCCTACGAGCAGTACTTC. Its protein is CATSRDRLADSYEQYF.

A remark on this clone: The germline gene is not matched at one end of the junction; a read error may be the cause. The chain has TRBV7-7 and TRBJ2-1, with 9 bases that match TRBD2. This CDR3 has 15 residues. CDR1 and CDR2 from the germline V gene are SSHAT and FNYEAQ (reference sequence). The CDR3 protein is CASSLVAGVRNEQFF. For the CDR3, the DNA is TGTGCTAGCAGCTTAGTAGCGGGAGTCCGCAATGAGCAGTTCTTC.

This clone was seen a few times. The rearrangement uses TRBV2 and TRBJ2-5; 8 bases fit TRBD1. The end of the DNA fits TRBJ2-7 better, so the J call may be wrong. Germline V lookup: CDR1 SNHLY, CDR2 FYNNEI. There are 13 residues in the CDR3. The CDR3 DNA reads as TGTGCCAGCGGGGACAGGTTTCCCTACGAGCAGTACTTC. It is translated as CASGDRFPYEQYF.

The CDR3 DNA reads as TGTGCCAGCAGCGTAGGAGGAAACTATGGCTACACCTTC. Encoded protein: CASSVGGNYGYTF. The chain uses TRBV9 and TRBJ1-2, with D hard to call. V shed 0 bases and J shed 2 bases, with 5 bases lying between them. The CDR3 covers 13 residues. CDR1 is SGDLS, CDR2 YYNGEE, per germline.

Remarks on this clone: Other DNA sequences in this sample translate to the same CDR3. CDR3 sequence (DNA): TGTGCCAGCAGCAAAGCGACTAGCGGGGGACTCACAGATACGCAGTATTTT. It codes for CASSKATSGGLTDTQYF. The rearrangement uses TRBV7-6 and TRBJ2-3, with 12 bases matching TRBD2. The CDR3 totals 17 residues. Losses at the gene ends were 5 bases for V and 2 bases for J; bases not matched to a gene: 8. CDR1 SGHVS and CDR2 FNYEAQ come from the germline V gene.

This clone was picked up a small number of times. CDR3 protein: CASSLARLTVQPQHF. In DNA form, the CDR3 reads TGTGCCAGCAGCTTAGCGCGTCTCACGGTTCAGCCCCAGCATTTT. The rearrangement joins TRBV7-8 to TRBJ1-5; no clear D. There are 15 residues in the CDR3. Germline V lookup: CDR1 SGHVS, CDR2 FQNEAQ. V was trimmed by 0 bases and J by 6 bases, leaving 12 bases between them.

The chain recombines TRBV10-3 with TRBJ1-5; no clear D gene. Trimming cost V 0 bases and J 2 bases, with 11 bases left between them. The CDR3 length is 16 residues. The germline V gene encodes CDR1 ENHRY and CDR2 SYGVKD. CDR3 sequence: CAISESVLGGNQPQHF. DNA for the CDR3: TGTGCCATCAGTGAGTCGGTCTTGGGCGGCAATCAGCCCCAGCATTTT.

This clone showed up just a few times. V is TRBV19 and J is TRBJ2-7; 7 nucleotides line up with TRBD1. Trimming removed 1 base from V and 3 bases from J; junction bases left unmatched: 6. Per the germline V gene, CDR1 is LNHDA and CDR2 is SQIVND (reference sequence). CDR3 length: 15 amino acids. The CDR3 bases are TGTGCCAGTAGTATAGCGACAGGGACCGACTACGAGCAGTACTTC. It codes for CASSIATGTDYEQYF.

This chain links TRBV5-1 with TRBJ1-6; 7 positions match TRBD1. Germline CDR1 SGHRS, CDR2 YFSETQ. The CDR3 runs 16 residues. The V gene end was trimmed by 3 bases and the J gene end by 5 bases; junction bases not matched to a gene: 8. CDR3 protein: CASSSDRLSNNSPLHF. CDR3 in DNA: TGCGCCAGCAGCTCGGACAGGTTAAGCAATAATTCACCCCTCCACTTT.

The chain recombines TRBV5-1 with TRBJ1-1; tentatively, D is TRBD1 (5 bases). Germline V gene lookup returns CDR1 SGHRS and CDR2 YFSETQ. V was pared by 1 base and J by 0 bases, with 7 bases between. The CDR3 has 14 residues. The CDR3 region has the DNA TGCGCCAGCAGCTTGTGGGGCATGAACACTGAAGCTTTCTTT. Protein product: CASSLWGMNTEAFF. The full variable domain, rest sourced from reference TRBV5-1 and TRBJ1-1, is KAGVTQTPRYLIKTRGQQVTLSCSPISGHRSVSWYQQTPGQGLQFLFEYFSETQRNKGNFPGRFSGRQFSNSRSEMNVSTLELGDSALYLCASSLWGMNTEAFFGQGTRLTVV.

This chain connects TRBV7-3 to TRBJ2-5, with D possibly matching TRBD1 (6 bases). The CDR3 is 13 amino acids. V was trimmed by 5 bases and J by 4 bases, leaving 11 bases between them. CDR1 and CDR2 (germline): SGHTA, FQGTGA. CDR3 amino acids: CASSRTGTETQYF. CDR3 nucleotide sequence: TGTGCCAGCAGCCGAACAGGGACAGAGACCCAGTACTTC.

The sample holds one count of this clone. The chain combines TRBV7-3 with TRBJ1-2, with TRBD1 identical over 8 bases. CDR1 is SGHTA and CDR2 is FQGTGA in the germline V gene. There are 13 residues in the CDR3. Trimming removed 4 bases from V and 8 bases from J; junction bases left unmatched: 6. CDR3: CASSSIQGGGYTF. CDR3 DNA sequence: TGTGCCAGCAGCTCTATACAGGGGGGCGGCTACACCTTC. Using reference TRBV7-3 and TRBJ1-2 for the parts outside the CDR3, the full variable domain is GAGVSQTPSNKVTEKGKYVELRCDPISGHTALYWYRQSLGQGPEFLIYFQGTGAADDSGLPNDRFFAVRPEGSVSTLKIQRTERGDSAVYLCASSSIQGGGYTFGSGTRLTVV.

This clone is a singleton in its sample. This chain joins TRBV7-2 and TRBJ2-3, with D maybe TRBD1 (5 bases). This CDR3 is built from 16 residues. Germline V gives CDR1 SGHTA, CDR2 FQGNSA. Trimming removed 5 bases at V and 0 bases at J, with 15 bases between. The CDR3 DNA follows: TGTGCCAGCAGCCTACAGGTCCGCCCTAGCACAGATACGCAGTATTTT. Protein: CASSLQVRPSTDTQYF.

This clone showed up just a few times. The chain uses TRBV4-1 and TRBJ1-1, with a tentative D call TRBD1 (6 bases). This CDR3 comprises 17 residues. Deletions cut 2 bases from V and 1 base from J, with 17 bases between. The germline CDR1 and CDR2 sequences are MGHRA and YSYEKL. For the CDR3, the DNA is TGCGCCAGCAGCCAACTCCGACAGGTGAGGCCGAACACTGAAGCTTTCTTT. Protein sequence: CASSQLRQVRPNTEAFF.

This clone was recorded only once. The V call is TRBV19, the J call TRBJ2-6, with D possibly being TRBD1 (5 bases). This CDR3 is 15 amino acids long. The V gene's germline CDR1 is LNHDA and CDR2 SQIVND (reference sequence). The ends were cut back, 6 bases at V and 0 bases at J, with 9 bases in the middle. DNA for the CDR3: TGTGCCAGTAGATGGGGCTCCTCTGGGGCCAACGTCCTGACTTTC. It encodes CASRWGSSGANVLTF.

This chain connects TRBV19 to TRBJ1-6, with 7 bases that match TRBD1. Losses at the gene ends were 1 base for V and 13 bases for J; bases not matched to a gene: 1. Germline CDR1 LNHDA, CDR2 SQIVND (reference sequence). This CDR3 is 12 amino acids long. CDR3 protein: CASSIGGQPLHF. Written as DNA, the CDR3 is TGTGCCAGTAGTATAGGGGGACAGCCCCTCCACTTT.

This chain connects TRBV25-1 to TRBJ1-6, with D possibly being TRBD1 (6 bases). The germline gives CDR1 MGHDK, CDR2 SYGVNS. The ends were cut back, 5 bases at V and 7 bases at J, with 18 bases in the middle. The CDR3 loop spans 16 amino acids. The CDR3 DNA reads TGTGCCAGCAGTCAAATAGGGCAGGGGACGAATTCACCCCTCCACTTT. This translates into CASSQIGQGTNSPLHF.

The chain is built from TRBV27 and TRBJ2-6; the D is unclear. Per germline, CDR1 MNHEY and CDR2 SMNVEV (reference sequence). The CDR3 is made up of 18 amino acids. The ends were cut back, 1 base at V and 0 bases at J, with 13 bases in the middle. CDR3 coding DNA: TGTGCCAGCAGTTTATACAGCCCGATTCGCTCTGGGGCCAACGTCCTGACTTTC. It is translated as CASSLYSPIRSGANVLTF. The full variable domain, rest sourced from reference TRBV27 and TRBJ2-6, is EAQVTQNPRYLITVTGKKLTVTCSQNMNHEYMSWYRQDPGLGLRQIYYSMNVEVTDKGDVPEGYKVSRKEKRNFPLILESPSPNQTSLYFCASSLYSPIRSGANVLTFGAGSRLTVL.

This chain uses TRBV9 with TRBJ2-3; 11 bases fit TRBD2. Germline V gene lookup returns CDR1 SGDLS and CDR2 YYNGEE. V dropped 3 bases and J dropped 3; count of bases not matched to a gene: 15. The CDR3 consists of 19 residues. For the CDR3, the DNA is TGTGCCAGCAGCGCGAAAGTCGGTAGCGGGAGGGCCGGAACAGATACGCAGTATTTT. This encodes CASSAKVGSGRAGTDTQYF.

This chain uses TRBV4-3 with TRBJ2-3, with D tentatively TRBD2 (6 bases). Germline V gives CDR1 LGHNA, CDR2 YSLEER. CDR3 length: 12 residues. The V and J ends lost 4 bases and 10 bases respectively, with 12 bases between them. The CDR3 sequence is CASSRTGVAQYF. CDR3 DNA sequence: TGCGCCAGCAGCCGGACGGGGGTGGCGCAGTATTTT.

CDR3 sequence: CSIASANTEAFF. CDR3 coding DNA: TGCAGCATTGCCAGTGCTAACACTGAAGCTTTCTTT. The chain employs TRBV29-1 and TRBJ1-1, with unresolved D. Germline-derived CDR1 and CDR2 are SQVTM and ANQGSEA. Trimming took off 8 bases at V and 2 bases at J, with 12 bases between the two ends. This CDR3 contains 12 residues.